The rows below give T cell receptor beta chains drawn from one sample of a study of blood T cells in healthy people across ages. TCRdb reprocessed the 5' RACE reads via MiXCR and lists one record per CDR3 protein. The sample yields about 1,400,000 distinct CDR3 sequences, 42% seen once. The sample taken for sequencing was blood. These TCRs come from a woman aged 18-29 years in good health. Both conserved end residues are trimmed from each CDR3. Rows give clone size only sometimes, using once, few, many, or a class for an expanded clone.

j_call v_call cdr3_length clone_size cdr3_aa
TRBJ2-1 TRBV5-1 12 few ASSPGASGVEQF
TRBJ2-3 TRBV5-1 12 - ASSLGEGADTQY
TRBJ2-1 TRBV5-1 13 - ASSRQGGDSNEQF
TRBJ2-3 TRBV21-1 15 few ASRQTPGHTSTDTQY
TRBJ2-1 TRBV18 13 - ASSPLLTGANEQF
TRBJ1-4 TRBV27 14 few ASSQTRTDRGEKLF
TRBJ2-7 TRBV2 12 - ASSDRRSLYEQY
TRBJ2-1 TRBV7-8 14 few ASSLGSTSGRNEQF
TRBJ2-1 TRBV2 13 - ASSEPRDRGNEQF
TRBJ1-2 TRBV5-4 11 - ASSVTRKDGYT
TRBJ2-4 TRBV3-1 14 - ASSHGVLGGKNIQY
TRBJ1-1 TRBV6-6 10 - SSSYRRGEAF
TRBJ2-1 TRBV20-1 14 few SGGLAWIGGINEQF
TRBJ2-7 TRBV2 12 - ASKGDPSSYEQY
TRBJ1-4 TRBV5-1 11 - ASSFQGDEKLY
TRBJ2-5 TRBV5-1 11 - ASSPFGEETQY
TRBJ2-7 TRBV5-4 13 - ASSHGPLGAYEQY
TRBJ2-2 TRBV25-1 13 - ASSARDRDTGELF
TRBJ2-7 TRBV20-1 10 few SAKGAVYEQY
TRBJ2-7 TRBV27 14 - ASSLRGTGTFYEQY
TRBJ2-7 TRBV20-1 11 few SATGAPSYEQY
TRBJ2-3 TRBV16 13 few ASSQTTKSTDTQY
TRBJ2-7 TRBV4-1 13 - ASSQISGRLYEQY
TRBJ1-2 TRBV28 12 - ASNSDRGLYGYT
TRBJ1-2 TRBV12-3/TRBV12-4 12 - ASSLHTGLYGYT
TRBJ2-1 TRBV29-1 10 few SASGANNEQF
TRBJ2-7 TRBV3-1 13 - ASSQVSGGIYEQY
TRBJ2-2 TRBV2 11 - ASRGEITGELF
TRBJ2-3 TRBV5-1 10 - ASRFEGDTQY